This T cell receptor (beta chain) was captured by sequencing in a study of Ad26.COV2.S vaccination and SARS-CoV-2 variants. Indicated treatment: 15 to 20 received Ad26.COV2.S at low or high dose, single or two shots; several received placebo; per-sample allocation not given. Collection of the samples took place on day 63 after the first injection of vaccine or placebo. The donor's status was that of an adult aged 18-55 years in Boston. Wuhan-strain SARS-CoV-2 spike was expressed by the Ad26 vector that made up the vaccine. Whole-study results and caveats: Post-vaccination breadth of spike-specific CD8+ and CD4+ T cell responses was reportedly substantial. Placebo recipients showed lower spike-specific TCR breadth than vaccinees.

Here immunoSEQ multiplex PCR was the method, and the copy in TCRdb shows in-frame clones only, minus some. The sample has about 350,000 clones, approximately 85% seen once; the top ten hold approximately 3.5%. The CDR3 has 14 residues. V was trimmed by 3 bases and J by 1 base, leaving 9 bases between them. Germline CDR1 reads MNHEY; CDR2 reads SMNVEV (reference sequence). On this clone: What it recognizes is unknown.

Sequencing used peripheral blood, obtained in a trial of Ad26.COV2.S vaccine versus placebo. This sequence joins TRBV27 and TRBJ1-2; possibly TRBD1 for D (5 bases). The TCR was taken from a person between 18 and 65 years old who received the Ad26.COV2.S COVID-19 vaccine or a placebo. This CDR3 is CASSFRGVNYGYTF. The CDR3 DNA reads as TGTGCCAGCAGTTTTAGAGGGGTTAACTATGGCTACACCTTC.